The next 8 T cell receptor beta chains were all read from a single sample in a study of cytomegalovirus exposure and HLA in healthy donors. The PCR made use of 60 Vbeta and 13 Jbeta primers. Profiled with immunoSEQ multiplex PCR; TCRdb holds only in-frame clones, not every one. The repertoire includes 170,000 or so clones, over 70% of them detected once, and about 4% sits in the top ten. The sequencing sample was made of PBMCs. These receptors were obtained from a woman aged 60 to 75 in good health and CMV-seropositive.

The CDR3 loop reads CASSVVPDSYEQYF. The CDR3 nucleotides are TGTGCCAGCAGCGTAGTACCCGACAGTTACGAGCAGTACTTC. The chain combines TRBV9 with TRBJ2-7, with D tentatively TRBD1 (5 bases). The V and J ends lost 0 bases and 4 bases respectively, with 11 bases between them. The CDR3 runs 14 residues. CDR1 and CDR2 (germline): SGDLS, YYNGEE.

The chain links TRBV5-1 to TRBJ2-2; 13 nucleotides align to TRBD2. Germline V gene data show CDR1 as SGHRS and CDR2 as YFSETQ. CDR3 length equals 16 residues. V shed 3 bases, J shed 6 bases, and the junction held 5 bases outside the gene matches. The CDR3 is CASSSTSGGGAGELFF. CDR3 bases: TGCGCCAGCAGCTCAACTAGCGGGGGGGGCGCCGGGGAGCTGTTTTTT.

The J gene is TRBJ2-5, the V gene TRBV5-1; 11 bases are shared with TRBD2. Unmatched junction bases numbered 5, after V lost 6 bases and J lost 1 base. CDR3 length equals 15 residues. Germline CDR1 is SGHRS and CDR2 is YFSETQ. The DNA for the CDR3 is TGCGCCAGCACCTCGGGGACTAGCGGCCAAGAGACCCAGTACTTC. It specifies CASTSGTSGQETQYF.

V is TRBV7-2 and J is TRBJ1-5; 8 positions agree with TRBD1. V lost 1 base and J lost 5; bases outside the gene matches: 7. The CDR3 consists of 16 residues. The germline gives CDR1 SGHTA, CDR2 FQGNSA. In nucleotides, the CDR3 is TGTGCCAGCAGCTTAGTACAGGGGGGATTCGATCAGCCCCAGCATTTT. This codes for CASSLVQGGFDQPQHF.

The chain combines TRBV5-1 with TRBJ1-1; D unresolved. Germline CDR1 and CDR2: SGHRS and YFSETQ. This CDR3 is 14 amino acids long. With 0 bases removed from V and 1 base from J, the gap between germline ends came to 7 bases. The CDR3 coding sequence is TGCGCCAGCAGCTTGGATGCAGAGAACACTGAAGCTTTCTTT. Its protein product is CASSLDAENTEAFF.

The chain uses TRBV18 and TRBJ2-5, with a tentative D call TRBD2 (6 bases). The V end was cut by 1 base, the J end by 5 bases, with 14 bases between. Germline assignment: CDR1 KGHSH and CDR2 LQKENI. This CDR3 region has 15 residues. The CDR3 DNA reads as TGTGCCAGCTCACCACGAGGAGGCGGGGTGGAGACCCAGTACTTC. This encodes CASSPRGGGVETQYF. The full variable domain, with the rest looked up from reference TRBV18 and TRBJ2-5, is NAGVMQNPRHLVRRRGQEARLRCSPMKGHSHVYWYRQLPEEGLKFMVYLQKENIIDESGMPKERFSAEFPKEGPSILRIQQVVRGDSAAYFCASSPRGGGVETQYFGPGTRLLVL.

V usage is TRBV7-9 and J usage is TRBJ1-2; D call uncertain. The V gene lost 1 base and the J gene lost 5 bases, with 5 bases spanning the gap. Germline V gene sequence: CDR1 SEHNR, CDR2 FQNEAQ (reference sequence). The CDR3 runs to 12 residues. This chain's CDR3 is CASSLEAYGYTF. CDR3 sequence (DNA): TGTGCCAGCAGCTTAGAAGCGTATGGCTACACCTTC.

The V call is TRBV27, the J call TRBJ2-3; TRBD1 might be the D (6 bases). V lost 7 bases, J lost 2 bases, and 16 bases lay in between. CDR1 and CDR2 from the germline V gene are MNHEY and SMNVEV (reference sequence). The CDR3 sequence is 15 residues long. The CDR3 coding sequence is TGTGCCAGCACCCAATTGGGACATACCACAGATACGCAGTATTTT. Protein sequence: CASTQLGHTTDTQYF.